The rows below give T cell receptor beta chains drawn from one sample of a study of blood T cell repertoires in COVID-19. Some clones are missing from TCRdb's copy, which holds only in-frame ones; the method was immunoSEQ multiplex PCR. The sample shows over 200,000 clones, 85% to 90% of them seen only once. The sample comprised PBMCs or T cells enriched from blood (not recorded which). Every receptor here comes from a man aged 30 to 45 who had been exposed to COVID-19. Both conserved end residues are part of each CDR3. The D gene is left open where the match is weak. Clone sizes are given selectively: once, few, many, or a class where the clone is expanded.

v_call	j_call	d_call	clone_size	cdr3_aa	cdr3_nt
TRBV3-1/TRBV3-2	TRBJ2-3	TRBD2	-	CASSQDLAGGTDTQYF	TGTGCCAGCAGCCAAGACCTAGCGGGGGGCACAGATACGCAGTATTTT
TRBV5-6	TRBJ1-5	-	-	CASSLSVGSGYSNQPQHF	TGTGCCAGCAGCTTGAGTGTAGGGTCAGGGTATAGCAATCAGCCCCAGCATTTT
TRBV13	TRBJ1-1	TRBD1	few	CASSSPLYRGGVYTEAFF	TGTGCCAGCAGCTCGCCACTATACAGGGGGGGAGTTTACACTGAAGCTTTCTTT
TRBV5-1	TRBJ2-2	-	-	CASSFQGPNTGELFF	TGCGCCAGCAGCTTCCAGGGCCCGAACACCGGGGAGCTGTTTTTT
TRBV30	TRBJ2-1	-	once	CAWSVGGGPRNEQFF	TGTGCCTGGAGTGTAGGGGGGGGGCCAAGGAATGAGCAGTTCTTC
TRBV11-3	TRBJ1-1	TRBD1	-	CASSFEQGTEAFF	TGTGCCAGCAGCTTTGAACAGGGGACTGAAGCTTTCTTT
TRBV18	TRBJ1-3	-	-	CASSPGVSGNTIYF	TGTGCCAGCTCACCGGGAGTATCTGGAAACACCATATATTTT
TRBV28	TRBJ2-1	TRBD2	-	CASSLGRGGSNEQFF	TGTGCCAGCAGTTTAGGTAGGGGAGGGAGCAATGAGCAGTTCTTC
TRBV29-1	TRBJ1-1	-	few	CSVEGGRGQTGIAEAFF	TGCAGCGTTGAAGGGGGACGGGGTCAAACAGGGATCGCTGAAGCTTTCTTT
TRBV7-7	TRBJ2-5	TRBD2	-	CASSSSSGGRIQETQYF	TGTGCCAGCAGTTCTTCTAGCGGGGGCAGGATCCAAGAGACCCAGTACTTC
TRBV6-5	TRBJ1-5	-	-	CASSDSLGGRQPQHF	TGTGCCAGCAGTGACTCCCTCGGCGGGAGACAGCCCCAGCATTTT
TRBV24-1	TRBJ1-1	-	-	CATSEAGTVGAFF	TGTGCCACCAGTGAGGCGGGGACTGTTGGAGCTTTCTTT
TRBV5-5	TRBJ1-1	-	-	CASSHGRPNTEAFF	TGTGCCAGCAGCCACGGGAGACCAAACACTGAAGCTTTCTTT
TRBV4-2	TRBJ2-2	TRBD1	-	CASSTRQGDTGELFF	TGTGCCAGCAGCACCCGCCAGGGGGACACCGGGGAGCTGTTTTTT
TRBV29-1	TRBJ1-2	-	-	CSAGRGEKNF	TGCAGCGCAGGTCGGGGGGAGAAGAACTTC
TRBV24-1	TRBJ1-6	TRBD1	-	CATSRDSSEGSSYNSPLHF	TGTGCCACCAGTAGGGACAGTTCAGAAGGTAGTTCCTATAATTCACCCCTCCACTTT
TRBV18	TRBJ2-1	-	many	CASSQQGNEQFF	TGTGCCAGCTCACAACAGGGTAATGAGCAGTTCTTC
TRBV7-2	TRBJ1-1	-	-	CASSSVRGLTEAFF	TGTGCCAGCAGCTCAGTCAGGGGTTTGACTGAAGCTTTCTTT
TRBV5-1	TRBJ2-3	TRBD1	-	CASSQGGQGAGTDTQYF	TGCGCCAGCAGCCAAGGAGGACAGGGGGCAGGCACAGATACGCAGTATTTT
TRBV10-3	TRBJ2-6	-	once	CAISDPTGTGANVLTF	TGTGCCATCAGTGACCCAACAGGGACCGGGGCCAACGTCCTGACTTTC
TRBV29-1	TRBJ2-2	TRBD2	-	CSAGTSPDTGELFF	TGCAGCGCTGGGACTAGCCCCGACACCGGGGAGCTGTTTTTT
TRBV3-1/TRBV3-2	TRBJ2-2	TRBD2	-	CASSPPGGGTGELFF	TGTGCCAGCAGCCCTCCGGGGGGGGGCACCGGGGAGCTGTTTTTT
TRBV7-2	TRBJ2-5	TRBD2	-	CASSLTGTSGVETQYF	TGTGCCAGCAGCTTAACCGGGACTAGCGGGGTAGAGACCCAGTACTTC
TRBV10-3	TRBJ2-3	TRBD1	-	CAISQNSGTGGRADTQYF	TGTGCCATCAGTCAGAACTCCGGGACAGGGGGCCGGGCAGATACGCAGTATTTT
TRBV3-1/TRBV3-2	TRBJ2-1	-	-	CASSRRVGEQFF	TGTGCCAGCAGCCGACGGGTCGGTGAGCAGTTCTTC
TRBV14	TRBJ1-5	-	-	CASSFGGNQPQHF	TGTGCCAGCAGCTTCGGAGGCAATCAGCCCCAGCATTTT
TRBV19	TRBJ2-1	-	-	CASRYGLEQFF	TGTGCCAGTAGATATGGGCTTGAGCAGTTCTTC
TRBV5-1	TRBJ1-2	TRBD1	-	CASSRLTGGNYGYTF	TGCGCCAGCAGCAGGTTGACAGGGGGTAACTATGGCTACACCTTC
TRBV19	TRBJ2-5	TRBD1	-	CAKPGTGDPNRTQETQYF	TGTGCCAAGCCCGGGACAGGGGACCCGAATCGAACCCAAGAGACCCAGTACTTC
TRBV18	TRBJ2-7	-	-	CASSPDGLTGTYEQYF	TGTGCCAGCTCACCGGACGGTCTAACAGGGACCTACGAGCAGTACTTC
TRBV11-2	TRBJ1-6	-	-	CASSLVGGGEINSPLHF	TGTGCCAGCAGCTTAGTGGGAGGGGGGGAAATTAATTCACCCCTCCACTTT
TRBV9	TRBJ2-3	-	once	CASSVVSADTQYF	TGTGCCAGCAGCGTAGTTTCGGCAGATACGCAGTATTTT
TRBV6-5	TRBJ1-5	-	-	CASSGRGVEKPQHF	TGTGCCAGCAGCGGCCGGGGAGTAGAAAAGCCCCAGCATTTT
TRBV11-2	TRBJ2-2	TRBD1	-	CASSQPRTGRANTGELFF	TGTGCCAGCAGCCAGCCCCGGACAGGGAGAGCGAACACCGGGGAGCTGTTTTTT
TRBV7-9	TRBJ1-1	-	-	CASSLLRQFHTEAFF	TGTGCCAGCAGCTTACTAAGACAGTTTCACACTGAAGCTTTCTTT
TRBV4-1	TRBJ1-1	-	-	CASSQSPGGLNTEAFF	TGCGCCAGCAGCCAATCACCGGGGGGACTGAACACTGAAGCTTTCTTT
TRBV14	TRBJ2-7	TRBD2	-	CASSQIRGLAGGTYEQYF	TGTGCCAGCAGCCAGATCCGGGGACTAGCGGGGGGAACCTACGAGCAGTACTTC
TRBV5-1	TRBJ1-1	-	-	CASSLRQGNTEAFF	TGCGCCAGCAGCTTGCGGCAGGGGAACACTGAAGCTTTCTTT
TRBV4-1	TRBJ1-2	TRBD1	once	CASSQDLDRVYGYTF	TGCGCCAGCAGCCAAGATCTAGACAGGGTCTATGGCTACACCTTC
TRBV7-2	TRBJ2-7	-	-	CASSTRVKQYF	TGTGCCAGCAGCACCAGGGTGAAGCAGTACTTC
TRBV29-1	TRBJ2-1	TRBD1	-	CSGTQGAQGEQFF	TGCAGCGGCACACAGGGGGCGCAAGGTGAGCAGTTCTTC
TRBV5-1	TRBJ2-7	TRBD2	-	CASSLIPSGGGYEQYF	TGCGCCAGCAGCTTGATCCCTAGCGGGGGAGGCTACGAGCAGTACTTC
TRBV19	TRBJ2-7	-	-	CASSNTGAYEQYF	TGTGCCAGCAGTAATACCGGGGCCTACGAGCAGTACTTC
TRBV19	TRBJ1-1	-	-	CAGVPGRNAEAFF	TGTGCCGGGGTGCCGGGGAGGAACGCTGAAGCTTTCTTT
TRBV29-1	TRBJ2-3	-	-	CSVDGLLNTDTQYF	TGCAGCGTGGATGGACTCCTAAACACAGATACGCAGTATTTT
TRBV5-1	TRBJ2-5	-	-	CASSWDSPQETQYF	TGCGCCAGCAGCTGGGACTCGCCTCAAGAGACCCAGTACTTC
TRBV27	TRBJ1-1	-	-	CASSLRRIQNMNTEAFF	TGTGCCAGCAGTTTACGGCGGATCCAGAACATGAACACTGAAGCTTTCTTT
TRBV30	TRBJ2-7	TRBD1	-	CAWSRDRGSEQYF	TGTGCCTGGAGTAGGGACAGGGGGTCCGAGCAGTACTTC
TRBV6-1	TRBJ1-5	TRBD1	-	CASSETGGNQPQHF	TGTGCCAGCAGTGAAACAGGGGGAAATCAGCCCCAGCATTTT
TRBV2	TRBJ2-7	-	-	CASTEQGYEQYF	TGTGCCAGCACTGAACAGGGCTACGAGCAGTACTTC
TRBV14	TRBJ2-7	TRBD1	-	CASSQYRGRTYEQYF	TGTGCCAGCAGCCAGTACAGGGGTAGGACCTACGAGCAGTACTTC
TRBV6-4	TRBJ1-5	-	-	CASKVVRGSTNQPQHF	TGTGCCAGCAAGGTGGTTAGGGGGAGTACCAATCAGCCCCAGCATTTT
TRBV7-8	TRBJ1-2	TRBD1	-	CASSPYRTGGNYGYTF	TGTGCCAGCAGCCCATACCGGACAGGGGGGAACTATGGCTACACCTTC
TRBV7-9	TRBJ1-1	-	-	CASTDPGGTEAFF	TGTGCCAGCACCGACCCCGGGGGGACTGAAGCTTTCTTT
TRBV4-1	TRBJ1-5	TRBD1	-	CASSQVTGDQPQHF	TGCGCCAGCAGCCAAGTGACAGGGGATCAGCCCCAGCATTTT
TRBV5-1	TRBJ2-2	-	-	CASSLPGTRGELFF	TGCGCCAGCAGCTTGCCAGGAACCAGGGGGGAGCTGTTTTTT
TRBV3-1/TRBV3-2	TRBJ2-7	TRBD2	-	CASSQEGLAGGPSFPYEQYF	TGTGCCAGCAGCCAAGAAGGTCTAGCGGGGGGGCCTTCCTTCCCCTACGAGCAGTACTTC
TRBV7-6	TRBJ1-1	-	-	CASSLGQNTEAFF	TGTGCCAGCAGCTTAGGACAAAACACTGAAGCTTTCTTT
TRBV4-3	TRBJ2-1	TRBD1	-	CASSRYWTGETYNEQFF	TGCGCCAGCAGCCGGTATTGGACAGGGGAAACCTACAATGAGCAGTTCTTC